Below, 13 T cell receptor beta chains from the same sample are listed, as sequenced in a study of T-cell memory formation after mild COVID-19. TCRdb redid the calling of the 5' RACE reads with MiXCR, one entry per CDR3 protein. The profile shows 180,000 or so distinct CDR3 sequences, roughly 12% of them singletons. Sample: PBMCs or a T cell subset sorted from them (not recorded which). These receptors were obtained from a man aged 18 to 35 who had mild COVID-19 (a few samples of this study predate the infection). Cell type and time point are not known.

This clonotype was seen more than once but under ten times. The gene calls are TRBV6-5 and TRBJ1-2; TRBD1 is a possible D gene (6 bases). There are 16 residues in the CDR3. The V end was cut by 0 bases, the J end by 2 bases, with 13 bases between. Germline CDR1 and CDR2: MNHEY and SVGAGI. CDR3 loop: CASSYSFLDSNYGYTF. The DNA of the CDR3 is TGTGCCAGCAGTTACTCGTTCCTGGACAGCAACTATGGCTACACCTTC.

This clonotype has just a few counts. The genes are TRBV2 and TRBJ2-3; D gene unclear. There are 15 residues in the CDR3. Germline V lookup: CDR1 SNHLY, CDR2 FYNNEI. Deletions cut 4 bases from V and 1 base from J, with 12 bases between. The CDR3 loop reads CASSVGSWGTDTQYF. The CDR3 nucleotides are TGTGCCAGCAGTGTAGGTTCGTGGGGCACAGATACGCAGTATTTT.

This clonotype showed up just a few times. J is TRBJ2-3 and V is TRBV10-3; 7 positions agree with TRBD1. This CDR3 is 15 amino acids long. Germline CDR1 is ENHRY and CDR2 is SYGVKD. With V trimmed by 10 bases and J by 2 bases, 12 bases remained unmatched. The CDR3 sequence: CATTGPGQDTDTQYF. CDR3 coding DNA: TGTGCCACAACCGGGCCCGGACAGGACACAGATACGCAGTATTTT.

V gene TRBV5-5 combines with J gene TRBJ2-2; 7 bases line up with TRBD2. This CDR3 has 14 residues. CDR1 is SGHKS, CDR2 YYEKEE, per germline (reference sequence). After removal of 1 base from V and 5 bases from J, the junction contained 2 bases not matched to a gene. Written as DNA, the CDR3 is TGTGCCAGCAGCTTGACGGGGGGAACCGGGGAGCTGTTTTTT. As protein: CASSLTGGTGELFF.

The chain couples TRBV6-6 to TRBJ1-6; tentatively, D is TRBD1 (6 bases). Germline assignment: CDR1 MNHNY and CDR2 SVGAGI (reference sequence). The CDR3 covers 17 residues. The V end was cut by 8 bases, the J end by 0 bases, with 17 bases between. CDR3 DNA: TGTGCCAGCGCCTTAGGACAGAGGAGCTCCTATAATTCACCCCTCCACTTT. This encodes CASALGQRSSYNSPLHF.

In this sample, this clonotype turned up a few times. The chain has TRBV15 and TRBJ2-1; 7 nucleotides match TRBD2. The junction had 10 bases not matched to a gene; V was cut back by 8 bases and J by 3 bases. CDR3 length: 15 residues. Per germline, CDR1 LNHNV and CDR2 YYDKDF (reference sequence). CDR3 amino acids: CATGRGTQLYNEQFF. The CDR3 DNA follows: TGTGCCACCGGGCGGGGGACCCAACTCTACAATGAGCAGTTCTTC. Based on the CDR3 plus reference TRBV15 and TRBJ2-1, the full variable domain is DAMVIQNPRYQVTQFGKPVTLSCSQTLNHNVMYWYQQKSSQAPKLLFHYYDKDFNNEADTPDNFQSRRPNTSFCFLDIRSPGLGDTAMYLCATGRGTQLYNEQFFGPGTRLTVL.

This clonotype was counted at least ten times. The chain recombines TRBV20-1 with TRBJ1-1, with 8 bases that match TRBD1. The CDR3 covers 15 residues. The germline V gene encodes CDR1 DFQATT and CDR2 SNEGSKA (reference sequence). V was pared by 3 bases and J by 1 base, with 7 bases of the junction left unmatched. The CDR3: CSARPRTGPNTEAFF. CDR3 in DNA: TGCAGTGCTAGGCCCCGGACAGGGCCGAACACTGAAGCTTTCTTT.

The chain links TRBV6-1 to TRBJ1-1, with TRBD1 matching over 8 bases. Germline CDR1 and CDR2: MNHNS and SASEGT. J was trimmed by 3 bases and V by 2 bases; bases with no gene match: 5. The CDR3 spans 15 residues. CDR3 in amino acids: CASSERWTGYTEAFF. CDR3 DNA sequence: TGTGCCAGCAGTGAACGATGGACAGGGTACACTGAAGCTTTCTTT.

This clonotype was seen repeatedly, ten times or more. J is TRBJ2-7 and V is TRBV10-3; unclear D gene. This CDR3 region has 15 residues. Germline lookup yields CDR1 ENHRY and CDR2 SYGVKD. The ends were cut back, 0 bases at V and 3 bases at J, with 12 bases in the middle. CDR3 protein: CAISESPATFYEQYF. CDR3 DNA sequence: TGTGCCATCAGTGAGTCTCCAGCTACTTTCTACGAGCAGTACTTC.

This clonotype has just a few counts. This rearrangement joins TRBV20-1 to TRBJ2-3; possibly TRBD1 for D (6 bases). V was pared by 5 bases and J by 5 bases, with 14 bases between. This CDR3 spans 13 amino acids. The germline V gene encodes CDR1 DFQATT and CDR2 SNEGSKA (reference sequence). The DNA of the CDR3 is TGCAGTGCTTGGCAGGGGCGCGAAGATACGCAGTATTTT. Translated, it gives CSAWQGREDTQYF.

This clonotype has just a few counts. CDR3 residues: CASSSSGLRGEQFF. The CDR3 DNA reads as TGTGCCAGCAGCTCCTCGGGACTCAGGGGTGAGCAGTTCTTC. This chain connects TRBV7-9 to TRBJ2-1, with D perhaps being TRBD1 or TRBD2 (6 bases each). The V gene's germline CDR1 is SEHNR and CDR2 FQNEAQ (reference sequence). This CDR3 region has 14 residues. Trimming stripped 4 bases from V and 9 bases from J, with 16 bases between.

V is TRBV12-3 or TRBV12-4 and J is TRBJ1-5; D remains ambiguous. The CDR3 has 13 amino acids. The V end lost 7 bases, the J end lost 5 bases, and 12 bases lay between the germline ends. The CDR3 reads CASTPGRDQPQHF. The CDR3 nucleotides are TGTGCCAGCACCCCGGGGAGGGATCAGCCCCAGCATTTT.

The V gene is TRBV4-3, the J gene TRBJ2-3; D is ambiguous. Trimming removed 0 bases at V and 2 bases at J, with 12 bases between. Germline V gives CDR1 LGHNA, CDR2 YSLEER. The CDR3 has 16 amino acids. As DNA, the CDR3 is TGCGCCAGCAGCCAAGATCCCGGCGGAGTCACAGATACGCAGTATTTT. Translating it yields CASSQDPGGVTDTQYF.